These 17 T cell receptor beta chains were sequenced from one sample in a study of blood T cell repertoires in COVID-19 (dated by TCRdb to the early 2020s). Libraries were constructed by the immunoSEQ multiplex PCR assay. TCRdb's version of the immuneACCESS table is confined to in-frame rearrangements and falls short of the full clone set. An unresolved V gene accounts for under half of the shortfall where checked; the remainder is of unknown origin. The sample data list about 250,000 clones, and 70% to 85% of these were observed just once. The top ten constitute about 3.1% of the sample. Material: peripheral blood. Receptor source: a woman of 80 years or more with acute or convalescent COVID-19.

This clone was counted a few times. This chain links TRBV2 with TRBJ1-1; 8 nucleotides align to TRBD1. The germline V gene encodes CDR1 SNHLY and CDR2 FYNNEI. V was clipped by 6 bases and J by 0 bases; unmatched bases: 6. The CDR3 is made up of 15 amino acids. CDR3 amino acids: CASSGQGNLNTEAFF. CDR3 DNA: TGTGCCAGCAGCGGACAGGGCAACTTGAACACTGAAGCTTTCTTT.

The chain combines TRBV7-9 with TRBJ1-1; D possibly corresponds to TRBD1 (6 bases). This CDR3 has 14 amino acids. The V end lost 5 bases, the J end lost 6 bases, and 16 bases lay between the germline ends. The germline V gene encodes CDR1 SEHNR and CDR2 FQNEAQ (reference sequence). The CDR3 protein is CASSPQRQVAEAFF. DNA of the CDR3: TGTGCCAGCAGCCCCCAAAGACAGGTCGCTGAAGCTTTCTTT.

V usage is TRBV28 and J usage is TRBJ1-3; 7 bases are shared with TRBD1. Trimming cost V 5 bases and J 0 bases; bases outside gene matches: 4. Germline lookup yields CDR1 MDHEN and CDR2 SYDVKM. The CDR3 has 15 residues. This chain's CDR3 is CASSQGGLSGNTIYF. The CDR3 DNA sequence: TGTGCCAGCAGTCAGGGGGGACTCTCTGGAAACACCATATATTTT.

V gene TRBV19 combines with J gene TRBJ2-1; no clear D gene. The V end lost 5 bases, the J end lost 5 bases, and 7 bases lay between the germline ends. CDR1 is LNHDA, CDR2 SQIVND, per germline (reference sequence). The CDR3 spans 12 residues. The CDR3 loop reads CASSLGNNEQFF. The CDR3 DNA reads TGTGCCAGTAGTCTAGGTAACAATGAGCAGTTCTTC.

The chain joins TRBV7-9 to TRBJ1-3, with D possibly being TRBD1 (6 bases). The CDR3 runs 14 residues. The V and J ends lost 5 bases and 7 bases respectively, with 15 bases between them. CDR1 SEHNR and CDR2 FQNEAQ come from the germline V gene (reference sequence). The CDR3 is CASSPGTLRNTIYF. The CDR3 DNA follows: TGTGCCAGCAGCCCCGGGACACTTCGGAACACCATATATTTT.

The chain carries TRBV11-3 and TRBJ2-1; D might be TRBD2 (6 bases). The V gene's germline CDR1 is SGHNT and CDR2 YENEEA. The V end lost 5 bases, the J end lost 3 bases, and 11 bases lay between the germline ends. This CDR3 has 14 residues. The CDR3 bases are TGTGCCAGCAGCAGAGCGGGTCACTACAATGAGCAGTTCTTC. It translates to CASSRAGHYNEQFF.

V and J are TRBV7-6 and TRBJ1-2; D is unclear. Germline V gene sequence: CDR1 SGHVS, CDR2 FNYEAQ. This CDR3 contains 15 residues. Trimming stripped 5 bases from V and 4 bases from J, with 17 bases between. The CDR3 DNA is TGTGCCAGCAGCACTCGGACTGGGGTTATCTATGGCTACACCTTC. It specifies CASSTRTGVIYGYTF.

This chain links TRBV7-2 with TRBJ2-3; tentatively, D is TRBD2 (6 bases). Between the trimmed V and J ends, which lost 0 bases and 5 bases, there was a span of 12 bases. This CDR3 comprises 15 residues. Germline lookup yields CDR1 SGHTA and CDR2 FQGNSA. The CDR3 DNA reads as TGTGCCAGCAGCTTAGCTGCTGGGGGGTTAGATACGCAGTATTTT. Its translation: CASSLAAGGLDTQYF. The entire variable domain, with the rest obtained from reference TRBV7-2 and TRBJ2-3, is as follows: GAGVSQSPSNKVTEKGKDVELRCDPISGHTALYWYRQSLGQGLEFLIYFQGNSAPDKSGLPSDRFSAERTGGSVSTLTIQRTQQEDSAVYLCASSLAAGGLDTQYFGPGTRLTVL.

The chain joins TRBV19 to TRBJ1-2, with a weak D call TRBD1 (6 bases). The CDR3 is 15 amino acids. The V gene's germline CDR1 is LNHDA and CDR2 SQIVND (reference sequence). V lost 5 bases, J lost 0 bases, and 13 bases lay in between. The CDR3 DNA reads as TGTGCCAGTAGTCGCTCCAGGGGAACTAACTATGGCTACACCTTC. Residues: CASSRSRGTNYGYTF.

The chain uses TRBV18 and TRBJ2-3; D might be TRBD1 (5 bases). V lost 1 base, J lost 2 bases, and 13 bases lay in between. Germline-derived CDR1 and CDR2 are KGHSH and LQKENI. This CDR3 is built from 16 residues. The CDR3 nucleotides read TGTGCCAGCTCACCACTTGGTGGGGCAAACACAGATACGCAGTATTTT. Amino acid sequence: CASSPLGGANTDTQYF.

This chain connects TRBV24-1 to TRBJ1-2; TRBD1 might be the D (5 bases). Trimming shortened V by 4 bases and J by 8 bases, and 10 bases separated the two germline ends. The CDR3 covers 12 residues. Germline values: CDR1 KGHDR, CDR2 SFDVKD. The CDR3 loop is CATSDGGYGYTF. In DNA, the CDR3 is TGTGCCACCAGTGACGGGGGGTACGGCTACACCTTC.

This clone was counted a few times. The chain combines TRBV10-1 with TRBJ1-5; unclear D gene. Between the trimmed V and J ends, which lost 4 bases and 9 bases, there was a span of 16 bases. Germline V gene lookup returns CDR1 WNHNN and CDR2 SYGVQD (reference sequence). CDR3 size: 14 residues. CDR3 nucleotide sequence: TGCGCCAGCAGTGGTGATACGGTCCGCTTGCCCCAGCATTTT. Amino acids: CASSGDTVRLPQHF.

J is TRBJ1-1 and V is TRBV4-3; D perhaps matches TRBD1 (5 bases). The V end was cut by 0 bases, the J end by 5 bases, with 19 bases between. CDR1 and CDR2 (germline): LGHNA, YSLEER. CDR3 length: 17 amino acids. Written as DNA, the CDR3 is TGCGCCAGCAGCCAAGAGGAAATGGGGGGTGGCGTTACTGAAGCTTTCTTT. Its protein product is CASSQEEMGGGVTEAFF.

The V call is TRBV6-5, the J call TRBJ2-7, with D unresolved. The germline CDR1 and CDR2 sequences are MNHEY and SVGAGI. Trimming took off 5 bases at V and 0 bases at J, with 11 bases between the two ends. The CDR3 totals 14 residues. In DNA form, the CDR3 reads TGTGCCAGCAGTACCGGTGACAACTCCTACGAGCAGTACTTC. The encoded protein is CASSTGDNSYEQYF.

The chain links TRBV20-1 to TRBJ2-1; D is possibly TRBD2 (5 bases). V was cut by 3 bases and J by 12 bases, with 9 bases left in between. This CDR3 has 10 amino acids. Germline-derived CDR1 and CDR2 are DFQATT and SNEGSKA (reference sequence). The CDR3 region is CSASGEGQFF. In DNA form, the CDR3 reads TGCAGTGCTAGTGGAGAGGGGCAGTTCTTC.

The CDR3 region is CASSPASGTSGGSYNEQFF. CDR3 DNA sequence: TGTGCCAGCAGCCCAGCTTCCGGGACTAGCGGGGGCTCCTACAATGAGCAGTTCTTC. The chain employs TRBV3-1 (or the pseudogene TRBV3-2) and TRBJ2-1; 14 bases align to TRBD2. The CDR3 spans 19 residues. CDR1 and CDR2 from the germline V gene are LGHDT and YNNKEL (reference sequence). The junction had 8 bases not matched to a gene; V was cut back by 4 bases and J by 0 bases.

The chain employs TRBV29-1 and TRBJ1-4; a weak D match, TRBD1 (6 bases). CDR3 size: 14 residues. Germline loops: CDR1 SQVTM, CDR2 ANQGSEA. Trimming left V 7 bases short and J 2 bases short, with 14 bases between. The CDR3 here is CSARTGTTNEKLFF. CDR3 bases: TGCAGCGCCCGAACAGGGACGACTAATGAAAAACTGTTTTTT.